There are a few counts of the clone carrying this TCR beta chain. Its antigen remains unidentified. The sample is drawn from a study of beta chain features in type 1 diabetes. Between the trimmed V and J ends, which lost 0 bases and 4 bases, there was a span of 7 bases. Germline V gene sequence: CDR1 SGHRS, CDR2 YFSETQ. The CDR3 has 14 residues. On average, the one heparinised blood draw given by each donor was 90 to 150 mL. Study-level findings and limits: Type 1 diabetes patients showed a moderate but significant shortening of TCRB CDR3s in all four CD4+ subsets. High-TCR-expressing cells could be over-represented by cDNA sequencing.

Isolated RNA was reverse transcribed in full, so expressed TCRB transcripts were sequenced. Sequenced by immunoSEQ multiplex PCR; TCRdb stores in-frame clones only, minus some. The data hold about 340,000 clones, with approximately 15% observed a single time. Input material: naive CD4+ T cells from blood. This chain links TRBV5-1 with TRBJ1-4; D uncertain. The origin of this receptor is a young woman with type 1 diabetes. The CDR3 spells CASSLDSSNEKLFF. The CDR3 DNA follows: TGCGCCAGCAGCTTGGACTCAAGTAATGAAAAACTGTTTTTT. Variable domain in full (rest from reference TRBV5-1 and TRBJ1-4): KAGVTQTPRYLIKTRGQQVTLSCSPISGHRSVSWYQQTPGQGLQFLFEYFSETQRNKGNFPGRFSGRQFSNSRSEMNVSTLELGDSALYLCASSLDSSNEKLFFGSGTQLSVL.